Listed below are T cell receptor beta chains from one sample, sequenced in a study of T-cell reconstitution after alpha-beta-depleted transplantation in children. TCRdb reanalysed the PCR reads using MiXCR and keeps one entry per CDR3 protein. The sample holds over 70,000 distinct CDR3 sequences, roughly 8.8% seen once. The source material was PBMCs from the stem cell graft donor, sampled from the stem cell graft. These receptors came from a human donor who donated a stem cell graft to a child with congenital amegakaryocytic thrombocytopenia. The CDR3 runs from the conserved cysteine through the conserved F or W. D genes are given only for firm matches. Where a row states a size, it is once, few, many or the class of an expanded clone; other rows omit it.

-	TRBJ1-6	TRBV7-6	many	TGTGCCAGCAGCTTAGCCAGGACCTCCTATAATTCACCCCTCCACTTT	CASSLARTSYNSPLHF
-	TRBJ2-5	TRBV6-2/TRBV6-3	few	TGTGCCAGCAGCCCCGGAGTAGCGCGCATGGAGACCCAGTACTTC	CASSPGVARMETQYF
-	TRBJ2-7	TRBV28	many	TGTGCCAGCAGTACCGGGATTGGAGCCTACGAGCAGTACTTC	CASSTGIGAYEQYF
TRBD2	TRBJ2-1	TRBV4-1	many	TGCGCCAGCAGCCTCGGGACTAGCGGGGGGAGCTCCTACAATGAGCAGTTCTTC	CASSLGTSGGSSYNEQFF
-	TRBJ2-2	TRBV12-3/TRBV12-4	many	TGTGCCAGCACCACTAGGAGTCCAGGGTTAAACACCGGGGAGCTGTTTTTT	CASTTRSPGLNTGELFF
-	TRBJ2-1	TRBV20-1	-	TGCTGTGCTAGAGATTGGAGAGGGGATAGCTCCTACAATGAGCAGTTCTTC	CCARDWRGDSSYNEQFF
-	TRBJ2-3	TRBV9	many	TGTGCCAGCAACCCCCAGGCGAGCACAGATACGCAGTATTTT	CASNPQASTDTQYF
TRBD1	TRBJ2-7	TRBV5-1	many	TGCGCCAGCAGCTTGGCCATGGACAGGTTCACCTACGAGCAGTACTTC	CASSLAMDRFTYEQYF
-	TRBJ2-7	TRBV20-1	-	TGCAGTGCTAGGCGGACCGTCGGCTACGAGCAGTACTTC	CSARRTVGYEQYF
-	TRBJ1-2	TRBV20-1	few	TGCAGTGCTCGCGGACGCACCTATGGCTACACCTTC	CSARGRTYGYTF
TRBD2	TRBJ2-1	TRBV3-1	-	TGTGCCAGCAGTTTCTACGGGACTAGCGGGGGGGGAGGGCAGTTCTTC	CASSFYGTSGGGGQFF
-	TRBJ1-5	TRBV6-5	-	TGTGCCAGCGGCCTCAATCAGCCCCAGCATTTT	CASGLNQPQHF
TRBD1	TRBJ2-5	TRBV12-3/TRBV12-4	many	TGTGCCAGCAGAGGGGGCCAGGAGACCCAGTACTTC	CASRGGQETQYF
-	TRBJ2-7	TRBV3-1	many	TGTGCCAGCAGCCTAACGATGGAAAGCTCCTACGAGCAGTACTTC	CASSLTMESSYEQYF
-	TRBJ1-5	TRBV7-2	many	TGTGCCAGCAGCTTAGCCCCGGGGCCCAGTGGTCAGCCCCAGCATTTT	CASSLAPGPSGQPQHF
-	TRBJ2-3	TRBV20-1	many	TGCAGTGCTAGTCCTCCAGGGGTCGATACGCAGTATTTT	CSASPPGVDTQYF
-	TRBJ2-5	TRBV20-1	-	TGCAGTGCTAGCCGGGACACCCAAGAGACCCAGTACTTC	CSASRDTQETQYF
TRBD2	TRBJ2-7	TRBV6-5	many	TGTGCCAGCAGTCCCGGGACTAGCGGCTACGAGCAGTACTTC	CASSPGTSGYEQYF
TRBD1	TRBJ1-5	TRBV20-1	many	TGCAGTGCTAGCTTGGGACAGGCTAATCAGCCCCAGCATTTT	CSASLGQANQPQHF
TRBD1	TRBJ2-5	TRBV19	-	TGTGCCAGTAGTGCGGACAGGGGTCCGCAAGAGACCCAGTACTTC	CASSADRGPQETQYF
-	TRBJ2-2	TRBV7-2	-	TGTGCCAGCAGCTTAGCCCTAGCCACCGGGGAGCTGTTTTTT	CASSLALATGELFF
TRBD2	TRBJ2-2	TRBV3-1	few	TGTGCCAGCAGCCAAACCCCTAGCGGGAGGGCCGGTCTTCCCGGGGAGCTGTTTTTT	CASSQTPSGRAGLPGELFF
-	TRBJ2-7	TRBV5-5	many	TGTGCCAGCAGCTTGGATTCGGACAGCTACGAGCAGTACTTC	CASSLDSDSYEQYF
-	TRBJ1-2	TRBV29-1	many	TGCAGCGTTGGGACGGCGGGGGAGGCTGGCTACACCTTC	CSVGTAGEAGYTF